This TCR beta chain was sequenced in a study of blood T cell repertoires in COVID-19. Study information: Whether acute or convalescent, the COVID-19 samples came from the United States, Italy and Spain. From T cells, B-cell-depleted T cells, or PBMCs came the material, which was cDNA or gDNA.

On this clone: The junction does not match germline at one end; this may be a read error.

Germline-derived CDR1 and CDR2 are GTSNPN and SVGIG (reference sequence). CDR3 length equals 14 residues. As handled by the study authors: It was from reference gene primer amplification that nucleated cell counts were estimated. TCRdb's table, derived via immunoSEQ multiplex PCR, lists solely in-frame clones and lacks some. V and J calls and clone size follow that table, whereas D and trimming were derived from the DNA. The table has more than 100,000 clones, approximately 84% seen once. The genes are TRBV30 and TRBJ2-3, with 12 bases fitting TRBD2. Sequencing was performed on peripheral blood. This receptor was taken from a human donor in a cohort sampled during active COVID-19. CDR3 sequence: CSGTSGSSTDTQYF. The CDR3, as DNA: TGCTCAGGGACTAGCGGGTCTAGCACAGATACGCAGTATTTT.